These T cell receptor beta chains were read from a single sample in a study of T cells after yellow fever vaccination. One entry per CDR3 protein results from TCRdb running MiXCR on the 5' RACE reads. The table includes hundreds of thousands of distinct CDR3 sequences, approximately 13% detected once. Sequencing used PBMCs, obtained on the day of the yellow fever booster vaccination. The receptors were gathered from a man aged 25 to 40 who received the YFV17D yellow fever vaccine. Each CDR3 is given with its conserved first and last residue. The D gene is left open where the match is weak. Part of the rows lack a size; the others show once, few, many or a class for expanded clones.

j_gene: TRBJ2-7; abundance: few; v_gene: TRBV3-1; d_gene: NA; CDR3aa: CASSQVPRDEQYF; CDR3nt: TGTGCCAGCAGCCAAGTTCCCAGGGACGAGCAGTACTTC
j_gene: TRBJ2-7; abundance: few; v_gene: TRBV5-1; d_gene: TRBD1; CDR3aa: CASSSGPGQGGEQYF; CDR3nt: TGCGCCAGCAGCTCCGGACCGGGACAGGGAGGGGAGCAGTACTTC
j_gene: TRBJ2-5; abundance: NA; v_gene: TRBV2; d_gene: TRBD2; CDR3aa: CASRFYTSGSGETQYF; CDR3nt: TGTGCCAGCCGTTTTTATACTAGCGGGAGCGGTGAGACCCAGTACTTC
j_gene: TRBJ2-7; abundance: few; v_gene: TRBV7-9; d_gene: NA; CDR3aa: CASTSQSQGSEQYF; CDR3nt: TGTGCCAGCACCTCACAGAGCCAGGGATCCGAGCAGTACTTC
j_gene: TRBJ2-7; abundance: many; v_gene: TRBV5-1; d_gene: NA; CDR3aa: CASSLGQGIYEQYF; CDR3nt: TGCGCCAGCAGCTTGGGTCAGGGGATTTACGAGCAGTACTTC
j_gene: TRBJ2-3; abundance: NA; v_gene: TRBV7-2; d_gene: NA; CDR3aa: CASSSPSLTDTQYF; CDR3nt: TGTGCCAGCAGCTCCCCTAGCCTCACAGATACGCAGTATTTT
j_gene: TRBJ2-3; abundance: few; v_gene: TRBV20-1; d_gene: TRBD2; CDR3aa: CSATSTGTSGRPDTQYF; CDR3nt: TGCAGTGCTACGTCGACGGGGACTAGCGGGAGACCAGATACGCAGTATTTT
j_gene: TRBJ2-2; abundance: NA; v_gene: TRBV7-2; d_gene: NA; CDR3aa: CASSYHQTGELFF; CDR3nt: TGTGCCAGCAGCTATCACCAAACCGGGGAGCTGTTTTTT
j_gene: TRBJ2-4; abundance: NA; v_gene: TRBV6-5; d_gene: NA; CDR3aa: CASSFPLHLDSEAKNIQYF; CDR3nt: TGTGCCAGCAGTTTTCCCCTACACCTGGACAGCGAAGCCAAAAACATTCAGTACTTC
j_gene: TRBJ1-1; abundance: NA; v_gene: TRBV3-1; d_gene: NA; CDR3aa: CASSQVTRSEAFF; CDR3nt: TGTGCCAGCAGCCAAGTCACTCGGAGCGAAGCTTTCTTT
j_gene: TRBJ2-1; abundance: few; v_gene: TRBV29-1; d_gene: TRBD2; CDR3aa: CSVAGGAAYNEQFF; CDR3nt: TGCAGCGTTGCCGGGGGGGCTGCCTACAATGAGCAGTTCTTC
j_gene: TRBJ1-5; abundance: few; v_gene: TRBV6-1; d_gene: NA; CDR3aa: CASSDRGVQPQHF; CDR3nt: TGTGCCAGCAGTGACAGGGGAGTTCAGCCCCAGCATTTT
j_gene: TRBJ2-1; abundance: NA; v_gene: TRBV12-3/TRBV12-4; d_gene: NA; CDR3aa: CASSKTVNGNEQFF; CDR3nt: TGTGCCAGCAGCAAGACAGTTAACGGGAATGAGCAGTTCTTC
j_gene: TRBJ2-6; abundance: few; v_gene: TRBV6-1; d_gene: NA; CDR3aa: CASNKLGGANVLTF; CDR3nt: TGTGCCAGCAATAAATTGGGGGGGGCCAACGTCCTGACTTTC
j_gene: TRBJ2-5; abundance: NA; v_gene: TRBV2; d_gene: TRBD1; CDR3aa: CASSRTGGVIENQTQYF; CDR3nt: TGTGCCAGCAGTCGGACAGGGGGCGTCATAGAGAATCAGACCCAGTACTTC
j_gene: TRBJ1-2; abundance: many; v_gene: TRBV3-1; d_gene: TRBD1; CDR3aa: CASSQAGQGYGYTF; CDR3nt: TGTGCCAGCAGCCAAGCGGGACAGGGCTATGGCTACACCTTC
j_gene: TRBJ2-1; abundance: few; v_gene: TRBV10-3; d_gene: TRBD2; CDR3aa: CAISEGGRASNEQFF; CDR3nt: TGTGCCATCAGTGAAGGCGGGAGGGCCTCGAATGAGCAGTTCTTC
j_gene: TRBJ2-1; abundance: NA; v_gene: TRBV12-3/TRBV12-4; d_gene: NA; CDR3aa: CASSLWLNEQFF; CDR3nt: TGTGCCAGCAGTTTGTGGCTTAACGAGCAGTTCTTC
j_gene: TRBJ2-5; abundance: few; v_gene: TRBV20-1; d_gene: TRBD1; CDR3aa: CSAIVRGETQYF; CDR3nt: TGCAGTGCTATTGTCAGGGGGGAGACCCAGTACTTC
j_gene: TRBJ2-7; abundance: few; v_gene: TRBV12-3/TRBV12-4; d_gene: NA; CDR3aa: CASPKISGTEGQGVAMVHEQYF; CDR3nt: TGTGCCAGTCCTAAAATTTCCGGGACTGAGGGGCAGGGAGTTGCTATGGTCCACGAGCAGTACTTC
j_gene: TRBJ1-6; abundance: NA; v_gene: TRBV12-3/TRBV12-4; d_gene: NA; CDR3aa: CASSHSSPHSPLHF; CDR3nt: TGTGCCAGCAGTCATTCTTCACCCCATTCACCCCTCCACTTT
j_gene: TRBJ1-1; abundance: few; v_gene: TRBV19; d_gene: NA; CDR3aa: CASSTARNTEAFF; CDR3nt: TGTGCCAGTAGTACCGCCAGGAACACTGAAGCTTTCTTT
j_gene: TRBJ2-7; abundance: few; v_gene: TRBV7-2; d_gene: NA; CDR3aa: CASSLQGSAYEQYF; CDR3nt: TGTGCCAGCAGCTTACAGGGTTCCGCCTACGAGCAGTACTTC
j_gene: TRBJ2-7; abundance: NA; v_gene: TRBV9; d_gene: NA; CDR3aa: CASSVGGTYEQYF; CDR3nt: TGTGCCAGCAGCGTAGGAGGAACCTACGAGCAGTACTTC
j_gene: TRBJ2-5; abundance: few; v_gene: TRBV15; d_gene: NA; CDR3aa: CATSRAGLGETQYF; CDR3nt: TGTGCCACCAGCAGAGCGGGCCTAGGAGAGACCCAGTACTTC
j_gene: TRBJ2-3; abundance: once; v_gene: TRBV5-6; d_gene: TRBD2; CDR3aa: CASSFGLAGAGGQYF; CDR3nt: TGTGCCAGCAGCTTTGGACTAGCGGGAGCCGGAGGGCAGTATTTT
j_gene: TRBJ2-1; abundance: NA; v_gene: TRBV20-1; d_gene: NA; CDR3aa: CAALGAEGINEQFF; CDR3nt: TGCGCCGCCCTAGGAGCAGAAGGTATCAATGAGCAGTTCTTC
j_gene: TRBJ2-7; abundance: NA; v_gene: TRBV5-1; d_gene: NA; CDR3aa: CASSPGGVNYYEQYF; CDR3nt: TGCGCCAGCAGCCCCGGAGGGGTTAATTACTACGAGCAGTACTTC
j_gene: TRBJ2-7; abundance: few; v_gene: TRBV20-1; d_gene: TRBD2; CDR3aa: CSARSLAGGGSYEQYF; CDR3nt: TGCAGTGCTAGATCTCTAGCGGGAGGAGGGTCCTACGAGCAGTACTTC
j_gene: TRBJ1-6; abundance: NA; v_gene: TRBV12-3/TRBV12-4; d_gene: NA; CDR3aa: CASSLGLQNSPLHF; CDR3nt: TGTGCCAGCAGTTTAGGGTTACAGAATTCACCCCTCCACTTT
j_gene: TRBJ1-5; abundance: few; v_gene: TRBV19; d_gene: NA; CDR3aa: CASRLDRRNNQPQHF; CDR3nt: TGTGCCAGTAGACTTGACAGGAGAAACAATCAGCCCCAGCATTTT
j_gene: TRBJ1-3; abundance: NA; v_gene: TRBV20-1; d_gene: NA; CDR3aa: CSASWQNSGNTIYF; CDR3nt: TGCAGTGCTAGCTGGCAGAACTCTGGAAACACCATATATTTT
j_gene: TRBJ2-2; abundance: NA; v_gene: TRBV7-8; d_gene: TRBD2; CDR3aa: CASSLARTSGANTGELFF; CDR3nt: TGTGCCAGCAGCTTAGCAAGGACTAGCGGCGCGAACACCGGGGAGCTGTTTTTT
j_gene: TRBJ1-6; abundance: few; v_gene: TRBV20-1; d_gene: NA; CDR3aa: CSASDGWAGLLNSPLHF; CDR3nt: TGCAGTGCTAGCGATGGTTGGGCAGGGCTTTTGAATTCACCCCTCCACTTT
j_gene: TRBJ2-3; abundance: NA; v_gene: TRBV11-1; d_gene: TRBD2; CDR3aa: CAIQLGPLLAGLTDTQYF; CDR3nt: TGTGCCATTCAGCTTGGTCCACTGCTAGCGGGTCTCACAGATACGCAGTATTTT
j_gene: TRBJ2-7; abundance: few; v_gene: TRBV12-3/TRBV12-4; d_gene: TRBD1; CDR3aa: CASTSETGAYYEQYF; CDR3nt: TGTGCCAGCACTTCAGAGACAGGGGCTTACTACGAGCAGTACTTC
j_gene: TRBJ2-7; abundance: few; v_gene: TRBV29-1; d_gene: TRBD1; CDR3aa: CSARQGIYEQYF; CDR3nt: TGCAGCGCCAGACAGGGAATCTACGAGCAGTACTTC